Listed here are 7 T cell receptor beta chains from one sample, sequenced in a study of T cell responses to AZD1222 COVID-19 vaccine. Assay: immunoSEQ multiplex PCR; the TCRdb copy retains only in-frame clones and omits some. The sample yields under 150,000 clones, 92% seen once. This material consisted of peripheral blood, taken 28 days after the second AZD1222 dose. Receptor source: an adult who received the AZD1222 COVID-19 vaccine.

V is TRBV2 and J is TRBJ1-2; D is undetermined. This CDR3 spans 13 amino acids. Trimming pared 8 bases from V and 1 base from J, leaving 11 bases between. Germline-derived CDR1 and CDR2 are SNHLY and FYNNEI. The CDR3 DNA is TGTGCCAGCGTCGGGCGTATTAACTATGGCTACACCTTC. Translated: CASVGRINYGYTF.

J is TRBJ1-6 and V is TRBV9; 7 bases are shared with TRBD1. This CDR3 spans 15 amino acids. Trimming cost V 4 bases and J 5 bases; bases outside gene matches: 6. CDR1 and CDR2 from the germline V gene are SGDLS and YYNGEE. The CDR3 loop reads CASSRTGSNNSPLHF. The CDR3 coding sequence is TGTGCCAGCAGCCGGACAGGATCGAATAATTCACCCCTCCACTTT.

The chain couples TRBV10-2 to TRBJ1-4; D uncertain. CDR3 length: 16 amino acids. Germline V gene lookup returns CDR1 WSHSY and CDR2 SAAADI. The ends were cut back, 6 bases at V and 0 bases at J, with 14 bases in the middle. CDR3 coding DNA: TGCGCCAGCAGGGCAGGCCGAGCTGCAACTAATGAAAAACTGTTTTTT. It encodes CASRAGRAATNEKLFF.

As DNA, the CDR3 is TGTGCCAGCAGCTACGGGACCGGTAATGAAAAACTGTTTTTT. Residues: CASSYGTGNEKLFF. V is TRBV5-5 and J is TRBJ1-4; tentatively, D is TRBD1 (5 bases). The CDR3 sequence is 14 residues long. Deletions cut 3 bases from V and 4 bases from J, with 10 bases between. Germline values: CDR1 SGHKS, CDR2 YYEKEE (reference sequence).

The chain is built from TRBV10-3 and TRBJ2-1; unclear D gene. This CDR3 spans 12 amino acids. V dropped 2 bases and J dropped 7 bases, with 6 bases sitting between them. Germline CDR1 ENHRY, CDR2 SYGVKD. The CDR3 protein is CAISERSNEQFF. The CDR3 nucleotides are TGTGCCATCAGTGAGCGGTCTAATGAGCAGTTCTTC.

The chain has TRBV24-1 and TRBJ2-2; TRBD2 matches at 7 bases. V was pared by 6 bases and J by 1 base, with 10 bases of the junction left unmatched. The length of the CDR3 is 17 residues. Germline V gene lookup returns CDR1 KGHDR and CDR2 SFDVKD. This chain's CDR3 is CATSSGRGTQNTGELFF. The CDR3 nucleotides are TGTGCCACCAGTTCCGGGCGGGGGACCCAGAACACCGGGGAGCTGTTTTTT.

This rearrangement joins TRBV4-1 to TRBJ2-1; D may correspond to TRBD1 or TRBD2 (5 bases each). CDR3 length: 15 amino acids. Deletions cut 7 bases from V and 5 bases from J, with 18 bases between. The germline V gene encodes CDR1 MGHRA and CDR2 YSYEKL. This CDR3 reads CASTLMVGTHNEQFF. DNA of the CDR3: TGCGCCAGCACCCTCATGGTGGGGACCCACAATGAGCAGTTCTTC.